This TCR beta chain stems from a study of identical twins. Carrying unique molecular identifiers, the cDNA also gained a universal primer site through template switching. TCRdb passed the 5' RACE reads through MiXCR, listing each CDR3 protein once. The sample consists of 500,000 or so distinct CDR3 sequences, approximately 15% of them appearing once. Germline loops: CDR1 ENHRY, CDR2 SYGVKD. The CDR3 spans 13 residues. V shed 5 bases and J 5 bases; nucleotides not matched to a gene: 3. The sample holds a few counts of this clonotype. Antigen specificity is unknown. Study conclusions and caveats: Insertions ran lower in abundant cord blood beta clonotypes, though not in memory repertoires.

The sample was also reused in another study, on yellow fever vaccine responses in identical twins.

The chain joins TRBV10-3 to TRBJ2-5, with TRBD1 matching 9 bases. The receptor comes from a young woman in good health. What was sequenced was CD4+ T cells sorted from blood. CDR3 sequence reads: CAISPGTGETQYF. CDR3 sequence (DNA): TGTGCCATCAGTCCCGGGACAGGGGAGACCCAGTACTTC.